These 13 T cell receptor beta chains came from one sample sequenced in a study of blood T cell repertoires in COVID-19. Profiled with immunoSEQ multiplex PCR; TCRdb holds only in-frame clones, not every one. The sample records a few hundred thousand clones, 90% being singletons. The sample comprised peripheral blood. The source of these receptors is a woman aged 55-70 years with COVID-19, enrolled during active disease.

The V call is TRBV6-2 or TRBV6-3, the J call TRBJ2-4; D perhaps matches TRBD1 (6 bases). Between the trimmed V and J ends, which lost 2 bases and 3 bases, there was a span of 14 bases. The CDR3 is made up of 16 amino acids. The V gene's germline CDR1 is MNHEY and CDR2 SVGEGT. The CDR3 protein is CASSYSSDRIKNIQYF. The DNA for the CDR3 is TGTGCCAGCAGTTACAGCTCGGACAGAATCAAAAACATTCAGTACTTC.

The V call is TRBV5-6, the J call TRBJ1-3; no definite D call. The CDR3 runs 17 residues. The V gene's germline CDR1 is SGHDT and CDR2 YYEEEE. Trimming pared 0 bases from V and 0 bases from J, leaving 13 bases between. The DNA for the CDR3 is TGTGCCAGCAGCTTGGCCTTGGGCACCCACTCTGGAAACACCATATATTTT. Amino acid sequence: CASSLALGTHSGNTIYF.

Note on this clone: This same CDR3 is encoded by further DNA sequences in the sample. The rearrangement joins TRBV6-2 or TRBV6-3 to TRBJ1-2; weak D call: TRBD1 (6 bases). From germline, CDR1 is MNHEY and CDR2 SVGEGT. The CDR3 contains 12 residues. V was clipped by 6 bases and J by 7 bases, with 12 bases between them. The CDR3 DNA reads TGTGCCAGCAGCCACCAGGGGCGTGGCTACACCTTC. It translates to CASSHQGRGYTF.

The genes are TRBV12-3 or TRBV12-4 and TRBJ2-5; the D is unclear. Deletions cut 6 bases from V and 3 bases from J, with 11 bases between. This CDR3 region has 13 residues. This CDR3 is CASRPLSEETQYF. CDR3 DNA sequence: TGTGCCAGCAGACCCCTGAGCGAAGAGACCCAGTACTTC.

V is TRBV29-1 and J is TRBJ2-1, with a tentative D call TRBD2 (5 bases). The CDR3 consists of 13 residues. The ends were cut back, 3 bases at V and 0 bases at J, with 6 bases in the middle. Germline CDR1 and CDR2: SQVTM and ANQGSEA. CDR3 in amino acids: CSVDRGSYNEQFF. DNA of the CDR3: TGCAGCGTTGACCGGGGCTCCTACAATGAGCAGTTCTTC.

This rearrangement joins TRBV5-1 to TRBJ1-1, with D unclear. CDR3 length: 14 amino acids. V was cut by 4 bases and J by 1 base, with 11 bases left in between. Looked up from germline, CDR1 is SGHRS and CDR2 is YFSETQ. The CDR3 region is CASSRYVPNTEAFF. CDR3 in DNA: TGCGCCAGCAGCCGCTACGTTCCGAACACTGAAGCTTTCTTT.

The chain is built from TRBV10-3 and TRBJ1-1; a possible D gene is TRBD1 (6 bases). The CDR3 totals 15 residues. Germline CDR1 ENHRY, CDR2 SYGVKD. Trimming cost V 3 bases and J 1 base, with 12 bases left between them. The CDR3 bases are TGTGCCATCAGTGATTTACCGGGACAGAACACTGAAGCTTTCTTT. Translation gives CAISDLPGQNTEAFF.

This clone was picked up one time. V usage is TRBV7-2 and J usage is TRBJ2-7; tentatively, D is TRBD2 (5 bases). CDR3 length: 14 residues. V was cut by 0 bases and J by 5 bases, with 11 bases left in between. Looked up from germline, CDR1 is SGHTA and CDR2 is FQGNSA. The CDR3 spells CASSLASGYHEQYF. CDR3 nucleotides: TGTGCCAGCAGCTTAGCTTCGGGGTACCACGAGCAGTACTTC.

The chain recombines TRBV10-3 with TRBJ2-6; 7 bases map to TRBD2. The CDR3 consists of 16 residues. V trimming: 2 bases; J trimming: 2 bases; junction bases outside the gene matches: 3. CDR1 is ENHRY and CDR2 is SYGVKD in the germline V gene. CDR3 bases: TGTGCCATCAGTGAGATGAGCGGGACTGGGGCCAACGTCCTGACTTTC. Its protein product is CAISEMSGTGANVLTF.

The rearrangement links TRBV5-4 to TRBJ1-1; 9 positions agree with TRBD1. CDR1 and CDR2 from the germline V gene are SGHNT and YYREEE (reference sequence). Trimming at V came to 4 bases and at J to 4 bases, leaving 5 bases not matched to a gene. The length of the CDR3 is 14 residues. This CDR3 is CASSRDRESTEAFF. The CDR3, as DNA: TGTGCCAGCAGCAGGGACAGGGAGTCCACTGAAGCTTTCTTT.

The chain uses TRBV7-9 and TRBJ2-7; possible D gene TRBD2, 6 bases. The V gene lost 5 bases and the J gene lost 3 bases, with 11 bases spanning the gap. Germline V gives CDR1 SEHNR, CDR2 FQNEAQ (reference sequence). The CDR3 is 13 residues long. The CDR3 DNA sequence: TGTGCCAGCAGCGATGGGACTTTCTACGAGCAGTACTTC. This sequence encodes CASSDGTFYEQYF.

J is TRBJ1-4 and V is TRBV15; no clear D gene. The V end was cut by 1 base, the J end by 0 bases, with 12 bases between. Germline-derived CDR1 and CDR2 are LNHNV and YYDKDF (reference sequence). The CDR3 sequence is 17 residues long. This chain's CDR3 is CATSRVRSFATNEKLFF. The CDR3 bases are TGTGCCACCAGCAGAGTCAGGTCCTTTGCAACTAATGAAAAACTGTTTTTT.

The CDR3 protein is CASSLGQGYGYTF. The CDR3, as DNA: TGTGCCAGCAGCTTAGGACAGGGTTATGGCTACACCTTC. The chain uses TRBV13 and TRBJ1-2; a weak D match, TRBD1 (6 bases). The CDR3 covers 13 residues. CDR1 PRHDT and CDR2 FYEKMQ come from the germline V gene (reference sequence). V was clipped by 0 bases and J by 5 bases, with 7 bases between them. Full variable domain (outside the CDR3, taken from reference TRBV13 and TRBJ1-2): AAGVIQSPRHLIKEKRETATLKCYPIPRHDTVYWYQQGPGQDPQFLISFYEKMQSDKGSIPDRFSAQQFSDYHSELNMSSLELGDSALYFCASSLGQGYGYTFGSGTRLTVV.